The 12 T cell receptor beta chains below come from one sample, sequenced in a study of human T cells and chemical hapten exposure. Time point meaning: patch test 1, 2 weeks after DPC sensitization. Regarding treatment: therapeutic diphenylcyclopropenone sensitization with weekly scalp DPC. Each CDR3 protein is one row after TCRdb ran MiXCR on the RACE reads. The table lists roughly 74,000 distinct CDR3 sequences, about 31% of them singletons. The sequencing here drew on whole blood, taken in connection with sensitization to the hapten diphenylcyclopropenone (DPC). The source is a man aged 40-49 years with alopecia areata. Some clones in this sample may be carry-over from other donors' samples.

This clonotype has more than one count but fewer than ten. Mismatch with germline at one junction end may stem from a read error. The rearrangement links TRBV30 to TRBJ1-4; D ambiguous. CDR1 and CDR2 from the germline V gene are GTSNPN and SVGIG (reference sequence). This CDR3 is 15 amino acids long. In nucleotides, the CDR3 is TGTGCCTGGAGTCCCACGGGGTCAACGAATGAAAAACTGTTTTTT. Translating it yields CAWSPTGSTNEKLFF.

There are a few counts of this clonotype. The chain is built from TRBV28 and TRBJ2-1, with a tentative D call TRBD2 (5 bases). The V gene lost 2 bases and the J gene lost 9 bases, with 8 bases spanning the gap. Germline CDR1 is MDHEN and CDR2 is SYDVKM. CDR3 length: 12 residues. The CDR3 bases are TGTGCCAGCAGTTTAATTGCGGGTGAGCAGTTCTTC. This gives the protein CASSLIAGEQFF.

This clonotype occurred a few times. The chain combines TRBV7-3 with TRBJ2-1, with TRBD2 identical over 9 bases. The CDR3 consists of 21 residues. After removal of 2 bases from V and 0 bases from J, the junction contained 17 bases not matched to a gene. CDR1 is SGHTA and CDR2 is FQGTGA in the germline V gene. This CDR3 reads CASSLYPPQSAGGRSYNEQFF. The CDR3 bases are TGTGCCAGCAGCTTATACCCCCCCCAGTCAGCGGGAGGCCGCTCCTACAATGAGCAGTTCTTC.

This clonotype occurred a few times. The chain employs TRBV10-3 and TRBJ2-3, with unresolved D. This CDR3 has 14 residues. V shed 3 bases and J shed 6 bases, with 13 bases lying between them. From germline, CDR1 is ENHRY and CDR2 SYGVKD. The CDR3 spells CAISDRRSEDTQYF. CDR3 sequence (DNA): TGTGCCATCAGTGATAGGCGGAGCGAGGATACGCAGTATTTT.

CDR3 protein: CASSRETRLAGSDTQYF. CDR3 bases: TGTGCCAGCTCGCGTGAAACAAGGCTAGCGGGATCAGATACGCAGTATTTT. V gene TRBV18 combines with J gene TRBJ2-3; 9 bases are a match to TRBD2. The J segment lost 4 bases and the V segment lost 6 bases, leaving 14 bases of the junction unmatched. The germline V gene encodes CDR1 KGHSH and CDR2 LQKENI. The length of the CDR3 is 17 residues.

This clonotype was seen a handful of times. The chain links TRBV11-2 to TRBJ2-3; a weak D match, TRBD1 (6 bases). CDR1 SGHAT and CDR2 FQNNGV come from the germline V gene. The germline V and J ends were trimmed by 3 bases and 2 bases, with 12 bases remaining between them. CDR3 size: 15 residues. The CDR3 loop is CASSFGQFSTDTQYF. The CDR3, as DNA: TGTGCCAGCAGCTTTGGACAGTTCTCCACAGATACGCAGTATTTT.

The chain uses TRBV11-3 and TRBJ2-1, with D perhaps given as TRBD1 or TRBD2 (6 bases each). The CDR3 runs to 12 residues. The V gene's germline CDR1 is SGHNT and CDR2 YENEEA. Trimming cost V 5 bases and J 10 bases, with 12 bases left between them. In nucleotides, the CDR3 is TGTGCCAGCAGCAAGAGGGGGAGGGAGCAGTTCTTC. It codes for CASSKRGREQFF.

The V and J genes are TRBV12-3 or TRBV12-4 and TRBJ2-1, with 8 bases identical to TRBD2. This CDR3 region has 14 residues. The ends lost 7 bases at V and 6 bases at J; junction bases unmatched: 8. CDR3 sequence: CASTNGGGFNEQFF. Here the CDR3 DNA reads TGTGCCAGCACCAACGGGGGGGGGTTCAATGAGCAGTTCTTC.

This rearrangement joins TRBV7-2 to TRBJ2-1; possible D gene TRBD2, 6 bases. Germline V gene sequence: CDR1 SGHTA, CDR2 FQGNSA. Trimming shortened V by 3 bases and J by 0 bases, and 12 bases separated the two germline ends. The CDR3 loop spans 16 amino acids. The DNA for the CDR3 is TGTGCCAGCAGCTTGGGGCGGGGAATCTCCTACAATGAGCAGTTCTTC. Protein sequence: CASSLGRGISYNEQFF. The entire variable domain, with the rest obtained from reference TRBV7-2 and TRBJ2-1, is as follows: GAGVSQSPSNKVTEKGKDVELRCDPISGHTALYWYRQSLGQGLEFLIYFQGNSAPDKSGLPSDRFSAERTGGSVSTLTIQRTQQEDSAVYLCASSLGRGISYNEQFFGPGTRLTVL.

There are a few counts of this clonotype. The chain carries TRBV25-1 and TRBJ2-7, with TRBD1 matching over 9 bases. The CDR3 consists of 14 residues. V lost 7 bases, J lost 1 base, and 5 bases stayed unmatched. Germline V gives CDR1 MGHDK, CDR2 SYGVNS. The CDR3 nucleotides are TGTGCCAGCAAGGGACAGGGTATTTCCTACGAGCAGTACTTC. Protein: CASKGQGISYEQYF.

This clonotype was found many times. This rearrangement joins TRBV4-2 to TRBJ2-3; 9 nucleotides align to TRBD1. CDR1 and CDR2 from the germline V gene are LGHNA and YNFKEQ. Unmatched junction bases numbered 4, after V lost 1 base and J lost 2 bases. This CDR3 is 16 amino acids long. CDR3 sequence reads: CASSQGTGEHTDTQYF. CDR3 nucleotide sequence: TGTGCCAGCAGCCAAGGGACAGGGGAACACACAGATACGCAGTATTTT.

This clonotype was recorded a few times. The chain couples TRBV7-8 to TRBJ2-6, with D possibly being TRBD1 or TRBD2 (5 bases each). The V end lost 5 bases, the J end lost 2 bases, and 13 bases lay between the germline ends. Germline V gene lookup returns CDR1 SGHVS and CDR2 FQNEAQ. There are 16 residues in the CDR3. CDR3 sequence reads: CASSPHGGTGANVLTF. CDR3 in DNA: TGTGCCAGCAGCCCGCATGGGGGTACTGGGGCCAACGTCCTGACTTTC.